This TCR beta chain originates from a study of technical replicates of blood from several donors. Per the germline V gene, CDR1 is SGDLS and CDR2 is YYNGEE. The CDR3 spans 12 residues. The V and J ends lost 6 bases and 4 bases respectively, with 10 bases between them. TCRdb's table, derived via immunoSEQ multiplex PCR, lists solely in-frame clones and lacks some. The table records 60,000 to 90,000 clones, about 97% of them present only once. The genes are TRBV9 and TRBJ1-2, with D hard to call. The sequenced sample was T cells isolated from PBMCs. The sequence was collected from a human donor in good health. The CDR3 loop reads CASKAGTYGYTF. In DNA form, the CDR3 reads TGTGCCAGCAAGGCGGGTACCTATGGCTACACCTTC.